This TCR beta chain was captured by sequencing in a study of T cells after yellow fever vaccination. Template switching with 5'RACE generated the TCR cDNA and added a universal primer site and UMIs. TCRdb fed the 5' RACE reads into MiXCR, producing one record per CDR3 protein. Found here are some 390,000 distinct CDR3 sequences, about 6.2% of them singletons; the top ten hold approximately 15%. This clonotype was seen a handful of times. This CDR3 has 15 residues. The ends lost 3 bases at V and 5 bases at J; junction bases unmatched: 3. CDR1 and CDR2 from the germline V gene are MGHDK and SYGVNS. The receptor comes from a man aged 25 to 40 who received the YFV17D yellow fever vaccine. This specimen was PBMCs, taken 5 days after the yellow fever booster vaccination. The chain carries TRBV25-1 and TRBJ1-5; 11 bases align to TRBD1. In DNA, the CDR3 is TGTGCCAGCAGTGAGGGGACAGGGGGTCATCAGCCCCAGCATTTT. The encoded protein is CASSEGTGGHQPQHF. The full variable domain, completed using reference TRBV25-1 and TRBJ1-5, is EADIYQTPRYLVIGTGKKITLECSQTMGHDKMYWYQQDPGMELHLIHYSYGVNSTEKGDLSSESTVSRIRTEHFPLTLESARPSHTSQYLCASSEGTGGHQPQHFGDGTRLSIL.